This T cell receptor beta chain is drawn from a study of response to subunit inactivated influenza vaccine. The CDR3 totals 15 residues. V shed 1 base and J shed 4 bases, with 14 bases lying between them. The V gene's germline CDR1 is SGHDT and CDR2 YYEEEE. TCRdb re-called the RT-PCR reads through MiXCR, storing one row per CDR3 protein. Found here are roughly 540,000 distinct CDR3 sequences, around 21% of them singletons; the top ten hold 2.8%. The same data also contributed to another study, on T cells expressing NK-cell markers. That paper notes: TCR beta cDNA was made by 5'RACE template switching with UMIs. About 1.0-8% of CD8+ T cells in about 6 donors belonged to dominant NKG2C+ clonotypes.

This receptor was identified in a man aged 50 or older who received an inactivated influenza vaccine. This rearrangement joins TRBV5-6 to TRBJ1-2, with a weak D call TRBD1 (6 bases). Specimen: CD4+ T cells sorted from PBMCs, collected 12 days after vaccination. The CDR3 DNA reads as TGTGCCAGCAGCTTGTCCCCCGGGGGGCTCTATGGCTACACCTTC. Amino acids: CASSLSPGGLYGYTF.